The 26 T cell receptor beta chains presented below share a single source sample, sequenced in a study of T cell repertoires in aging, cancer and after chemotherapy. TCR beta rearrangements were amplified from peripheral blood genomic DNA. A mixed TRB-A/B primer pool amplified rearranged TRB by multiplex touch-down PCR. TCRdb used MiXCR to reprocess the multiplex PCR reads, holding one entry per CDR3 protein. The sample gives about 2,500 distinct CDR3 sequences, about 27% of which show up once; 4% to 6.5% is in the top ten. Sequencing was carried out using blood. Source of these receptors: a human donor in good health.

This clonotype was recorded a few times. The V call is TRBV2, the J call TRBJ1-2, with TRBD1 matching over 7 bases. After removal of 3 bases from V and 1 base from J, the junction contained 2 bases not matched to a gene. This CDR3 is 14 amino acids long. The germline gives CDR1 SNHLY, CDR2 FYNNEI. The CDR3, as DNA: TGTGCCAGCAGTGAGGGGACAGTTAACTATGGCTACACCTTC. Its translation is CASSEGTVNYGYTF.

About this clonotype: A much larger clone lies one base from this, so it may be a read error. The chain combines TRBV28 with TRBJ2-7; the D gene could be TRBD1 or TRBD2 (5 bases each). The CDR3 has 14 residues. Germline lookup yields CDR1 MDHEN and CDR2 SYDVKM. DNA of the CDR3: TGTGTCAGCAGACGCCTGACGGGGCCCTACGAGCAGTACTTC. Translated, it gives CVSRRLTGPYEQYF.

This clonotype counts as medium-sized. The rearrangement links TRBV6-1 to TRBJ2-3, with D perhaps TRBD2 (6 bases). The CDR3 covers 17 residues. The V and J ends lost 4 bases and 3 bases respectively, with 20 bases between them. The germline CDR1 and CDR2 sequences are MNHNS and SASEGT. CDR3: CASSGWTLSGVTDTQYF. The CDR3 DNA reads as TGTGCCAGCAGTGGCTGGACACTCTCGGGAGTGACAGATACGCAGTATTTT.

Only a few counts were recorded for this clonotype. This may be a read error: a much more frequent sequence differs by one nucleotide. V is TRBV10-3 and J is TRBJ1-2; D possibly corresponds to TRBD1 (6 bases). This CDR3 spans 13 amino acids. V gave up 4 bases and J gave up 3 bases, with 9 bases separating them. Looked up from germline, CDR1 is ENHRY and CDR2 is SYGVKD. This CDR3 reads CAISVWTDYGYTF. CDR3 nucleotides: TGTGCCATCAGTGTGTGGACAGACTATGGCTACACCTTC.

This clonotype is medium-sized in the sample. This sequence joins TRBV11-2 and TRBJ2-1; a possible D gene is TRBD1 (6 bases). Looked up from germline, CDR1 is SGHAT and CDR2 is FQNNGV. Trimming took off 4 bases at V and 4 bases at J, with 23 bases between the two ends. The CDR3 runs to 18 residues. Here the CDR3 DNA reads TGTGCCAGCAGCTCAGCAAATAGCCCTAAGGGGGTTTACAATGAGCAGTTCTTC. Encoded protein: CASSSANSPKGVYNEQFF.

By sample share, this clonotype is medium-sized. V gene TRBV7-9 combines with J gene TRBJ2-2; TRBD1 might be the D (6 bases). The CDR3 is 15 residues long. V shed 3 bases and J shed 2 bases, with 10 bases lying between them. Germline V gives CDR1 SEHNR, CDR2 FQNEAQ (reference sequence). CDR3 bases: TGTGCCAGCAGCTTTGGGGACATTAACACCGGGGAGCTGTTTTTT. The encoded protein is CASSFGDINTGELFF.

This clonotype is classed as medium-sized (0.01 to 0.1%). The V gene is TRBV6-2 or TRBV6-3, the J gene TRBJ1-2; the match to TRBD1 covers 7 bases. V shed 8 bases, J shed 4 bases, and the junction held 19 bases outside the gene matches. This CDR3 is 17 amino acids long. Germline lookup yields CDR1 MNHEY and CDR2 SVGEGT. This chain's CDR3 is CASSAWTGTPSGYGYTF. The CDR3 region has the DNA TGTGCCAGCTCTGCCTGGACAGGAACCCCTTCGGGCTATGGCTACACCTTC.

This clonotype ranks as medium-sized. This chain links TRBV18 with TRBJ2-7; TRBD1 matches 7 bases. CDR3 length: 15 amino acids. V was clipped by 0 bases and J by 3 bases; unmatched bases: 5. The V gene's germline CDR1 is KGHSH and CDR2 LQKENI. The chain's CDR3 is CASSPPSGQLYEQYF. CDR3 nucleotides: TGTGCCAGCTCACCACCGTCGGGACAGCTCTACGAGCAGTACTTC.

A few counts support this clonotype. The chain uses TRBV7-3 and TRBJ1-1, with D possibly being TRBD1 (6 bases). Trimming cost V 7 bases and J 7 bases, with 25 bases left between them. This CDR3 spans 16 amino acids. Germline V gives CDR1 SGHTA, CDR2 FQGTGA. The CDR3 region has the DNA TGTGCCAGCATCCCCTGGGCCCCCGGGACATGGGTTGAAGCTTTCTTT. Encoded protein: CASIPWAPGTWVEAFF.

This clonotype is classed as medium-sized. The chain joins TRBV21-1 to TRBJ2-7; the listed D gene, TRBD2, was not tested against the DNA. TRBV21-1 counts as a pseudogene. The length of the CDR3 is 16 residues. As DNA, the CDR3 is TGTGCCAGCAGCAAAGTAGGTCTAGTTAACATCTACGAGCAGTACTTC. It encodes CASSKVGLVNIYEQYF.

This clonotype is medium-sized by share. The chain recombines TRBV25-1 with TRBJ2-5; D is possibly TRBD1 (5 bases). V lost 4 bases and J lost 4, with 13 bases in between. This CDR3 spans 14 amino acids. Germline values: CDR1 MGHDK, CDR2 SYGVNS. The CDR3 sequence: CASSAPLRVETQYF. In DNA form, the CDR3 reads TGTGCCAGCAGTGCTCCCCTCAGGGTAGAGACCCAGTACTTC.

This clonotype is labeled as large. The chain has TRBV30 and TRBJ1-5, with D maybe TRBD1 (6 bases). Looked up from germline, CDR1 is GTSNPN and CDR2 is SVGIG (reference sequence). Trimming took 5 bases from V and 6 from J, leaving 14 bases between them. There are 13 residues in the CDR3. The CDR3 here is CAWGEGDGQPQHF. For the CDR3, the DNA is TGTGCCTGGGGTGAGGGGGATGGTCAGCCCCAGCATTTT.

This clonotype qualifies as medium-sized. The gene calls are TRBV7-2 and TRBJ1-4, with unresolved D. CDR1 SGHTA and CDR2 FQGNSA come from the germline V gene. The V end was cut by 2 bases, the J end by 3 bases, with 4 bases between. CDR3 length: 13 residues. The CDR3 nucleotides read TGTGCCAGCAGCTTACGTGCTAATGAAAAACTGTTTTTT. It codes for CASSLRANEKLFF. The full variable domain, with the rest looked up from reference TRBV7-2 and TRBJ1-4, is GAGVSQSPSNKVTEKGKDVELRCDPISGHTALYWYRQSLGQGLEFLIYFQGNSAPDKSGLPSDRFSAERTGGSVSTLTIQRTQQEDSAVYLCASSLRANEKLFFGSGTQLSVL.

This clonotype is termed medium-sized. V usage is TRBV20-1 and J usage is TRBJ2-3; the match to TRBD2 covers 10 bases. Germline trimming cut 4 bases from V and 5 bases from J; bases unmatched to any gene: 3. Germline V gene data show CDR1 as DFQATT and CDR2 as SNEGSKA (reference sequence). The CDR3 is 13 residues long. The CDR3 bases are TGCAGTGCTACCGGACTAGCGGAAGATACGCAGTATTTT. It translates to CSATGLAEDTQYF.

This clonotype qualifies as medium-sized (0.01 to 0.1%). The V and J genes are TRBV19 and TRBJ1-1; D is possibly TRBD1 (6 bases). The germline V gene has CDR1 LNHDA and CDR2 SQIVND (reference sequence). Trimming took 5 bases from V and 4 from J, leaving 14 bases between them. The CDR3 has 14 residues. CDR3 sequence reads: CASSALQGLTEAFF. The CDR3 nucleotides are TGTGCCAGTAGTGCACTACAGGGTCTCACTGAAGCTTTCTTT.

This clonotype was found a few times. The rearrangement uses TRBV28 and TRBJ1-3; 7 bases fit TRBD1. The CDR3 runs 14 residues. The V gene end was trimmed by 7 bases and the J gene end by 4 bases; junction bases not matched to a gene: 7. Germline CDR1 and CDR2: MDHEN and SYDVKM. This chain's CDR3 is CASTPGTAGNTIYF. CDR3 in DNA: TGTGCCAGCACCCCAGGGACAGCCGGAAACACCATATATTTT.

This clonotype was counted a single time. A read error may explain this, as a much larger clone is one base away. This chain links TRBV29-1 with TRBJ1-1; TRBD1 might be the D (6 bases). There are 12 residues in the CDR3. From germline, CDR1 is SQVTM and CDR2 ANQGSEA. CDR3 sequence reads: CSSGAGVSEALF. The CDR3 DNA reads as TGCAGCTCGGGGGCGGGGGTGTCTGAAGCTCTCTTT.

The chain couples TRBV27 to TRBJ2-1, with TRBD2 matching 10 bases. The germline V gene has CDR1 MNHEY and CDR2 SMNVEV (reference sequence). The CDR3 length is 15 residues. V trimming: 5 bases; J trimming: 2 bases; junction bases outside the gene matches: 3. The CDR3 bases are TGTGCCAGCAGTCCCGGACTAGCGGCCTACAATGAGCAGTTCTTC. Translating it yields CASSPGLAAYNEQFF.

Worth noting for this clonotype: A read error may be the cause here, since a much bigger clone is one base away. The chain links TRBV27 to TRBJ1-2; 8 bases align to TRBD1. This CDR3 contains 12 residues. Germline V gene lookup returns CDR1 MNHEY and CDR2 SMNVEV (reference sequence). Trimming took 8 bases from V and 8 from J; bases not matched to a gene: 7. CDR3 loop: CASWQTGAGYTF. The CDR3 region has the DNA TGTGCCAGCTGGCAGACAGGGGCCGGCTACACCTTC.

About this clonotype itself: A much larger clone lies one base from this, so it may be a read error. The CDR3 loop reads CSARPGTGGQSQHF. Written as DNA, the CDR3 is TGCAGTGCCCGACCCGGGACAGGGGGTCAGTCCCAGCATTTT. The J gene is TRBJ1-5, the V gene TRBV20-1; 11 bases fit TRBD1. The CDR3 sequence is 14 residues long. Germline CDR1 is DFQATT and CDR2 is SNEGSKA (reference sequence).

By its share, this clonotype is medium-sized (0.01 to 0.1%). The genes are TRBV28 and TRBJ1-4, with TRBD1 matching over 9 bases. The CDR3 has 15 residues. CDR1 MDHEN and CDR2 SYDVKM come from the germline V gene. V shed 5 bases, J shed 8 bases, and the junction held 9 bases outside the gene matches. CDR3 sequence (DNA): TGTGCCAGCAGTACCACCGGGACAGGGAAGGAAAAACTGTTTTTT. This sequence encodes CASSTTGTGKEKLFF.

In this sample, this clonotype is medium-sized. CDR3: CASSGGPAFNEQFF. The CDR3 DNA sequence: TGCGCCAGCAGCGGCGGCCCGGCTTTTAATGAGCAGTTCTTC. The gene calls are TRBV4-3 and TRBJ2-1; D gene unclear. CDR1 and CDR2 (germline): LGHNA, YSLEER. The CDR3 runs 14 residues. Trimming pared 5 bases from V and 7 bases from J, leaving 15 bases between.

This clonotype is classed as medium-sized. This chain connects TRBV18 to TRBJ2-1; D is unclear. The CDR3 is 11 residues long. Germline assignment: CDR1 KGHSH and CDR2 LQKENI. Trimming took 3 bases from V and 8 from J, leaving 5 bases between them. The CDR3 DNA reads as TGTGCCAGCTCACCCCCCGATGAGCAGTTCTTC. Translation gives CASSPPDEQFF.

Regarding this clonotype: A much larger clone differs by one base, so this may be a read error. V and J are TRBV7-9 and TRBJ2-5; 8 bases agree with TRBD1. J was trimmed by 3 bases and V by 5 bases; bases with no gene match: 11. CDR3 length: 16 residues. CDR1 and CDR2 from the germline V gene are SEHNR and FQNEAQ (reference sequence). CDR3 DNA: TGTGCCAGCAGCCCATACCCGGGACAGGCTAAAGAGACCCAGTACTTC. Amino acid sequence: CASSPYPGQAKETQYF.

By sample fraction, this clonotype is large. The chain employs TRBV6-1 and TRBJ1-5; maybe TRBD1 (6 bases). This CDR3 spans 13 amino acids. Germline V gene lookup returns CDR1 MNHNS and CDR2 SASEGT. V dropped 10 bases and J dropped 5 bases, with 15 bases sitting between them. In DNA, the CDR3 is TGTGCCACCTCGGACAGCTTTGATCAGCCCCAGCATTTT. Translated: CATSDSFDQPQHF.

This clonotype is medium-sized (0.01 to 0.1%) by share. V usage is TRBV28 and J usage is TRBJ1-2; 10 nucleotides match TRBD1. V lost 5 bases to trimming and J lost 5 bases; unmatched junction nucleotides: 8. Germline values: CDR1 MDHEN, CDR2 SYDVKM. CDR3 size: 15 residues. The CDR3 coding sequence is TGTGCCAGCAGTCCGTGGACAGGGGGGAATTATGGCTACACCTTC. Its translation: CASSPWTGGNYGYTF.